The 31 T cell receptor beta chains reported below all come from one sample, sequenced in a study of blood T cell repertoires in COVID-19. TCRdb's table, derived via immunoSEQ multiplex PCR, lists solely in-frame clones and lacks some. Here the sample spans around 30,000 clones, around 90% being singletons. The specimen sequenced was peripheral blood. Source of these receptors: a man aged 60 to 69 with active COVID-19.

This clone has a single count. The J gene is TRBJ1-6, the V gene TRBV2; 7 bases line up with TRBD1. Germline CDR1 SNHLY, CDR2 FYNNEI. V lost 5 bases to trimming and J lost 0 bases; unmatched junction nucleotides: 13. The CDR3 loop spans 19 amino acids. The chain's CDR3 is CASSKDRVSMTSYNSPLHF. In DNA, the CDR3 is TGTGCCAGCAGTAAAGACAGGGTTTCGATGACCTCCTATAATTCACCCCTCCACTTT.

The gene calls are TRBV14 and TRBJ1-2, with D unresolved. This CDR3 is 16 amino acids long. The germline CDR1 and CDR2 sequences are SGHDN and FVKESK. V was clipped by 1 base and J by 7 bases, with 19 bases between them. The CDR3 nucleotides read TGTGCCAGCAGCCAAGCCCGTCCCCCCCGCCGAGGTGGCTACACCTTC. It is translated as CASSQARPPRRGGYTF. Together with reference TRBV14 and TRBJ1-2, the CDR3 gives the full variable domain: EAGVTQFPSHSVIEKGQTVTLRCDPISGHDNLYWYRRVMGKEIKFLLHFVKESKQDESGMPNNRFLAERTGGTYSTLKVQPAELEDSGVYFCASSQARPPRRGGYTFGSGTRLTVV.

V usage is TRBV5-5 and J usage is TRBJ1-5, with TRBD1 matching over 9 bases. V trimming: 4 bases; J trimming: 1 base; junction bases outside the gene matches: 9. This CDR3 comprises 17 residues. The germline gives CDR1 SGHKS, CDR2 YYEKEE (reference sequence). The CDR3 DNA sequence: TGTGCCAGCAGCCCGGGGACAGGGACCTCGAGCAATCAGCCCCAGCATTTT. Translation gives CASSPGTGTSSNQPQHF.

The chain combines TRBV9 with TRBJ2-3; possible D gene TRBD2, 6 bases. The CDR3 is 18 amino acids. With 0 bases removed from V and 5 bases from J, the gap between germline ends came to 22 bases. Looked up from germline, CDR1 is SGDLS and CDR2 is YYNGEE. The CDR3 region is CASSVGWGVGLPKDTQYF. CDR3 in DNA: TGTGCCAGCAGCGTAGGATGGGGGGTGGGACTGCCCAAAGATACGCAGTATTTT.

The J gene is TRBJ1-1, the V gene TRBV6-5, with D hard to call. This CDR3 region has 12 residues. Trimming took 7 bases from V and 10 from J, leaving 16 bases between them. Germline CDR1 MNHEY, CDR2 SVGAGI. CDR3 sequence (DNA): TGTGCCAGCATGGGAACGGCGGGTCGAGCTTTCTTT. It codes for CASMGTAGRAFF.

The CDR3 is CASSGQGVVNTEAFF. The CDR3 coding sequence is TGTGCCAGCTCAGGGCAGGGCGTAGTGAACACTGAAGCTTTCTTT. The chain is built from TRBV18 and TRBJ1-1; D is perhaps TRBD1 (5 bases). Germline lookup yields CDR1 KGHSH and CDR2 LQKENI. The CDR3 covers 15 residues. Trimming removed 5 bases at V and 0 bases at J, with 13 bases between.

The chain couples TRBV2 to TRBJ2-2; the match to TRBD2 covers 11 bases. This CDR3 contains 15 residues. Unmatched junction bases numbered 4, after V lost 6 bases and J lost 4 bases. CDR1 and CDR2 from the germline V gene are SNHLY and FYNNEI. As DNA, the CDR3 is TGTGCCAGCAGAGCCCTAGCGGGAGGCACCGGGGAGCTGTTTTTT. The encoded protein is CASRALAGGTGELFF.

This sequence joins TRBV29-1 and TRBJ1-1; 7 bases fit TRBD1. CDR3 length equals 13 residues. Germline trimming cut 7 bases from V and 4 bases from J; bases unmatched to any gene: 9. Germline lookup yields CDR1 SQVTM and CDR2 ANQGSEA. The CDR3 nucleotides read TGCAGCGGTAGACAGGGCAGCGGCACTGAAGCTTTCTTT. This encodes CSGRQGSGTEAFF. Drawing the rest from reference TRBV29-1 and TRBJ1-1, the complete variable domain is SAVISQKPSRDICQRGTSLTIQCQVDSQVTMMFWYRQQPGQSLTLIATANQGSEATYESGFVIDKFPISRPNLTFSTLTVSNMSPEDSSIYLCSGRQGSGTEAFFGQGTRLTVV.

V usage is TRBV18 and J usage is TRBJ2-3; TRBD1 might be the D (6 bases). This CDR3 spans 16 amino acids. The V end was cut by 3 bases, the J end by 1 base, with 14 bases between. Germline loops: CDR1 KGHSH, CDR2 LQKENI. The CDR3 spells CASSPGQMGGTDTQYF. DNA for the CDR3: TGTGCCAGCTCACCCGGACAGATGGGCGGCACAGATACGCAGTATTTT.

This chain joins TRBV11-3 and TRBJ1-3; D is possibly TRBD1 (6 bases). The CDR3 loop spans 15 amino acids. Trimming stripped 4 bases from V and 2 bases from J, with 12 bases between. Germline-derived CDR1 and CDR2 are SGHNT and YENEEA. The CDR3 region is CASSWTETPGNTIYF. CDR3 bases: TGTGCCAGCAGCTGGACAGAGACCCCTGGAAACACCATATATTTT.

The sample holds a few counts of this clone. The V and J genes are TRBV4-2 and TRBJ1-6; D is uncertain. This CDR3 has 15 amino acids. In germline, CDR1 is LGHNA, CDR2 YNFKEQ. V shed 0 bases and J shed 9 bases, with 12 bases lying between them. The CDR3 DNA follows: TGTGCCAGCAGCCAAGAAAGCGGGATGGGTTCACCCCTCCACTTT. As protein: CASSQESGMGSPLHF.

The chain recombines TRBV20-1 with TRBJ2-1, with D possibly matching TRBD2 (5 bases). Germline CDR1 is DFQATT and CDR2 is SNEGSKA (reference sequence). CDR3 size: 11 residues. V was cut by 5 bases and J by 11 bases, with 13 bases left in between. The CDR3 reads CSAPGWEKQFF. The CDR3 DNA sequence: TGCAGTGCTCCCGGGTGGGAGAAGCAGTTCTTC.

The chain couples TRBV7-3 to TRBJ2-2; D is ambiguous. The germline CDR1 and CDR2 sequences are SGHTA and FQGTGA. With 0 bases removed from V and 4 bases from J, the gap between germline ends came to 3 bases. The CDR3 spans 13 residues. CDR3 DNA sequence: TGTGCCAGCAGCTTAACCGTCACCGGGGAGCTGTTTTTT. This translates into CASSLTVTGELFF.

In this sample, this clone turned up a few times. The genes are TRBV10-3 and TRBJ1-1, with 7 bases matching TRBD1. Germline V lookup: CDR1 ENHRY, CDR2 SYGVKD. The CDR3 contains 13 residues. V was pared by 7 bases and J by 3 bases, with 5 bases of the junction left unmatched. The CDR3 sequence is CAITRTGDTEAFF. CDR3 in DNA: TGTGCCATCACCAGAACAGGGGACACTGAAGCTTTCTTT.

The chain is built from TRBV4-1 and TRBJ1-2; 7 bases are a match to TRBD1. The CDR3 length is 19 residues. The trim removed 0 bases at V and 4 bases at J, leaving 17 bases unmatched. Germline CDR1 reads MGHRA; CDR2 reads YSYEKL. The CDR3 sequence: CASSQELGVVGGASYGYTF. CDR3 nucleotide sequence: TGCGCCAGCAGCCAAGAGCTCGGAGTCGTAGGGGGCGCAAGCTATGGCTACACCTTC.

The chain couples TRBV7-8 to TRBJ2-3; 7 nucleotides agree with TRBD2. The CDR3 contains 15 residues. Trimming at V came to 3 bases and at J to 2 bases, leaving 5 bases not matched to a gene. Germline values: CDR1 SGHVS, CDR2 FQNEAQ. The CDR3 region is CASSLLSGFTDTQYF. CDR3 bases: TGTGCCAGCAGCTTGCTTAGCGGGTTCACAGATACGCAGTATTTT. Full variable domain (rest looked up from reference TRBV7-8 and TRBJ2-3): GAGVSQSPRYKVAKRGQDVALRCDPISGHVSLFWYQQALGQGPEFLTYFQNEAQLDKSGLPSDRFFAERPEGSVSTLKIQRTQQEDSAVYLCASSLLSGFTDTQYFGPGTRLTVL.

The chain uses TRBV28 and TRBJ1-4, with D perhaps matching TRBD1 (5 bases). The CDR3 totals 14 residues. CDR1 is MDHEN and CDR2 is SYDVKM in the germline V gene. V was pared by 6 bases and J by 2 bases, with 10 bases between. CDR3 nucleotide sequence: TGTGCCAGCAGCTCCGGGGGGACTAATGAAAAACTGTTTTTT. It yields the protein CASSSGGTNEKLFF.

V usage is TRBV11-3 and J usage is TRBJ2-2; 7 bases map to TRBD2. The V gene end was trimmed by 8 bases and the J gene end by 5 bases; junction bases not matched to a gene: 5. CDR1 is SGHNT and CDR2 is YENEEA in the germline V gene. This CDR3 comprises 13 residues. CDR3 DNA sequence: TGTGCCAGCCAAGGGAGGGGAACCGGGGAGCTGTTTTTT. This encodes CASQGRGTGELFF. The full variable domain, completed using reference TRBV11-3 and TRBJ2-2, is EAGVVQSPRYKIIEKKQPVAFWCNPISGHNTLYWYLQNLGQGPELLIRYENEEAVDDSQLPKDRFSAERLKGVDSTLKIQPAELGDSAVYLCASQGRGTGELFFGEGSRLTVL.

The table lists this clone with a count of one. This chain connects TRBV3-1 (or the pseudogene TRBV3-2) to TRBJ1-2; D is perhaps TRBD1 (6 bases). The CDR3 extends over 14 amino acids. Germline V lookup: CDR1 LGHDT, CDR2 YNNKEL (reference sequence). V was clipped by 4 bases and J by 4 bases, with 13 bases between them. The CDR3: CASSLEGGTYGYTF. The CDR3 region has the DNA TGTGCCAGCAGCCTAGAGGGGGGGACCTATGGCTACACCTTC.

The chain employs TRBV3-1 (or the pseudogene TRBV3-2) and TRBJ1-6, with D possibly matching TRBD1 (6 bases). CDR1 is LGHDT and CDR2 is YNNKEL in the germline V gene (reference sequence). With 2 bases removed from V and 9 bases from J, the gap between germline ends came to 14 bases. The CDR3 spans 15 residues. The CDR3 DNA sequence: TGTGCCAGCAGCCAATCTACGACAGGAACTTCACCCCTCCACTTT. Its translation is CASSQSTTGTSPLHF.

The CDR3 DNA is TGTGCCACCAGTGCGTCAGGGGGGAATCAGCCCCAGCATTTT. Translation: CATSASGGNQPQHF. V gene TRBV24-1 combines with J gene TRBJ1-5; 7 bases are shared with TRBD1. Unmatched junction bases numbered 4, after V lost 5 bases and J lost 4 bases. Germline V gene data show CDR1 as KGHDR and CDR2 as SFDVKD. This CDR3 is 14 amino acids long.

This clone was observed a handful of times. The V and J genes are TRBV11-2 and TRBJ2-4; D perhaps matches TRBD2 (6 bases). The CDR3 is 15 amino acids. CDR1 SGHAT and CDR2 FQNNGV come from the germline V gene. Trimming took 3 bases from V and 5 from J, leaving 14 bases between them. CDR3 nucleotides: TGTGCCAGCAGCTTCGGGGGATCTCGGGAAAACATTCAGTACTTC. This translates into CASSFGGSRENIQYF.

The chain links TRBV11-1 to TRBJ2-1; a possible D gene is TRBD2 (6 bases). CDR3 length: 15 residues. V lost 4 bases and J lost 5, with 15 bases in between. CDR1 is SGHAT, CDR2 FQDESV, per germline (reference sequence). CDR3 nucleotide sequence: TGTGCCAGCAGCTCTTGGGGACTGCTCCACAATGAGCAGTTCTTC. It specifies CASSSWGLLHNEQFF.

This clone was counted a few times. This chain connects TRBV2 to TRBJ1-3; D may be TRBD1 (5 bases). Trimming removed 8 bases at V and 4 bases at J, with 21 bases between. Germline V gene sequence: CDR1 SNHLY, CDR2 FYNNEI. The CDR3 loop spans 16 amino acids. The CDR3 DNA is TGTGCCAGCGCCGTCGGGGGAGCGGGTAGGGGAAACACCATATATTTT. Its translation is CASAVGGAGRGNTIYF.

The sample holds one count of this clone. The J gene is TRBJ2-3, the V gene TRBV5-1, with 9 positions matching TRBD1. Unmatched junction bases numbered 2, after V lost 0 bases and J lost 3 bases. From germline, CDR1 is SGHRS and CDR2 YFSETQ. This CDR3 is 15 amino acids long. The DNA for the CDR3 is TGCGCCAGCAGCTTGGGACAGGGGGGAACAGATACGCAGTATTTT. Protein: CASSLGQGGTDTQYF. The variable domain in full, completed from reference TRBV5-1 and TRBJ2-3, reads KAGVTQTPRYLIKTRGQQVTLSCSPISGHRSVSWYQQTPGQGLQFLFEYFSETQRNKGNFPGRFSGRQFSNSRSEMNVSTLELGDSALYLCASSLGQGGTDTQYFGPGTRLTVL.

The V gene is TRBV5-1, the J gene TRBJ1-1; TRBD1 matches at 11 bases. Trimming at V came to 4 bases and at J to 1 base, leaving 3 bases not matched to a gene. The length of the CDR3 is 15 residues. Germline V gene data show CDR1 as SGHRS and CDR2 as YFSETQ. CDR3 sequence reads: CASSGGTGGNTEAFF. In nucleotides, the CDR3 is TGCGCCAGCAGCGGGGGGACAGGGGGGAACACTGAAGCTTTCTTT.

This sequence joins TRBV9 and TRBJ2-3; 9 bases agree with TRBD1. This CDR3 has 15 amino acids. Germline CDR1 and CDR2: SGDLS and YYNGEE. With V trimmed by 3 bases and J by 3 bases, 5 bases remained unmatched. The CDR3 sequence is CASSASGTGTDTQYF. Written as DNA, the CDR3 is TGTGCCAGCAGCGCCTCCGGGACAGGGACAGATACGCAGTATTTT.

J is TRBJ1-1 and V is TRBV27; 7 bases map to TRBD1. The CDR3 totals 14 residues. Germline CDR1 reads MNHEY; CDR2 reads SMNVEV (reference sequence). The V and J ends lost 7 bases and 10 bases, in that order; junction bases with no gene match: 15. CDR3 DNA sequence: TGTGCCAGCATTATTACGGCACAGGGGTTCTTAGCTTTCTTT. The encoded protein is CASIITAQGFLAFF.

This clone showed up just once. DNA of the CDR3: TGTGCCAGCAGTCCGCGGACAGGGGTGAACACTGAAGCTTTCTTT. This translates into CASSPRTGVNTEAFF. This chain uses TRBV6-6 with TRBJ1-1; 9 nucleotides line up with TRBD1. V dropped 5 bases and J dropped 0; count of bases not matched to a gene: 4. The CDR3 covers 15 residues. From germline, CDR1 is MNHNY and CDR2 SVGAGI (reference sequence).

CDR3 in DNA: TGTGCCAGCAGCCCCCAGGTGAACACTGAAGCTTTCTTT. As protein: CASSPQVNTEAFF. This chain links TRBV7-2 with TRBJ1-1, with D uncertain. CDR3 length: 13 amino acids. The germline CDR1 and CDR2 sequences are SGHTA and FQGNSA. The germline V and J ends were trimmed by 5 bases and 0 bases, with 7 bases remaining between them.

The chain is built from TRBV18 and TRBJ1-1, with a weak D call TRBD1 (6 bases). The length of the CDR3 is 14 residues. Looked up from germline, CDR1 is KGHSH and CDR2 is LQKENI. The germline V and J ends were trimmed by 2 bases and 3 bases, with 10 bases remaining between them. CDR3 sequence (DNA): TGTGCCAGCTCACCAACAGGGTCTGACACTGAAGCTTTCTTT. It codes for CASSPTGSDTEAFF.